The rows below give T cell receptor beta chains drawn from one sample of a study of OX40 agonist ivuxolimab in advanced cancers. TCRdb's table, derived via immunoSEQ multiplex PCR, lists solely in-frame clones and lacks some. The sample carries 65,000 to 95,000 clones, about four fifths recorded once. The sample was CD4+ or CD8+ T cells sorted from blood, taken in a trial of the OX40 agonist ivuxolimab. The receptors come from an adult with an advanced solid tumor such as melanoma, head and neck, liver or kidney cancer. CDR3s include the opening cysteine and the closing phenylalanine or tryptophan. The order of the fields is J gene, clone size, D gene, V gene, CDR3 protein, CDR3 DNA. The D gene is left open where the match is weak. The size of a clone is reported for some rows only, either as once, few or many, or as a class for expanded clones.

TRBJ2-3 once TRBD1 TRBV7-2 CASSSTGRTDTQYF TGTGCCAGCAGCTCGACAGGGCGCACAGATACGCAGTATTTT
TRBJ2-7 NA NA TRBV7-2 CASSLIQGVPEQYF TGTGCCAGCAGCTTAATACAGGGAGTCCCCGAGCAGTACTTC
TRBJ1-6 NA NA TRBV2 CASKEGRNSPLHF TGTGCCAGCAAGGAGGGGCGCAATTCACCCCTCCACTTT
TRBJ1-2 NA NA TRBV5-1 CASSLDVGYGYTF TGCGCCAGCAGCTTGGACGTCGGCTATGGCTACACCTTC
TRBJ1-3 NA TRBD1 TRBV6-6 CASRDRGRNSGNTIYF TGTGCCAGCAGGGACAGGGGGCGAAACTCTGGAAACACCATATATTTT
TRBJ2-3 once TRBD2 TRBV4-2 CASSQEGAGGSTDTQYF TGTGCCAGCAGCCAAGAGGGGGCGGGAGGGAGCACAGATACGCAGTATTTT
TRBJ2-7 NA TRBD1 TRBV6-5 CASTLYRGRDEQYF TGTGCCAGCACCCTTTACAGGGGGCGAGACGAGCAGTACTTC
TRBJ1-2 NA NA TRBV6-1 CATQANYGYTF TGTGCCACCCAGGCCAACTATGGCTACACCTTC
TRBJ1-5 few NA TRBV7-2 CASSLARVGQPQHF TGTGCCAGCAGCTTAGCCAGGGTAGGTCAGCCCCAGCATTTT
TRBJ1-4 NA NA TRBV18 CASSALESEKLFF TGTGCCAGCTCAGCACTCGAAAGTGAAAAACTGTTTTTT
TRBJ1-3 NA NA TRBV19 CASSNPGRLSGNTIYF TGTGCCAGTAGCAACCCGGGACGGCTCTCTGGAAACACCATATATTTT
TRBJ1-4 NA NA TRBV9 CASSQGVLNEKLFF TGTGCCAGCAGCCAAGGGGTCCTAAATGAAAAACTGTTTTTT
TRBJ2-3 NA NA TRBV2 CASTRVTSTDTQYF TGTGCCAGCACCCGAGTTACTAGCACAGATACGCAGTATTTT
TRBJ1-6 NA NA TRBV7-9 CASSLEQYNSPLHF TGTGCCAGCAGCTTAGAACAGTATAATTCACCCCTCCACTTT
TRBJ2-1 NA TRBD1 TRBV9 CASSVGWGQGNYNEQFF TGTGCCAGCAGCGTCGGCTGGGGACAGGGGAATTACAATGAGCAGTTCTTC
TRBJ1-1 NA NA TRBV15 CATSRDAGQGFF TGTGCCACCAGCAGAGATGCTGGACAAGGTTTCTTT
TRBJ1-1 few NA TRBV7-9 CASSSTEMNTEAFF TGTGCCAGCAGCTCAACTGAAATGAACACTGAAGCTTTCTTT
TRBJ2-5 NA NA TRBV7-8 CASSLAGGETQYF TGTGCCAGCAGCTTAGCGGGAGGCGAGACCCAGTACTTC
TRBJ2-7 NA NA TRBV5-1 CASSEDSGLYEQYF TGCGCCAGCAGCGAGGATAGCGGATTATACGAGCAGTACTTC
TRBJ1-1 NA NA TRBV2 CASMGAGRTEAFF TGTGCCAGCATGGGGGCTGGCAGGACTGAAGCTTTCTTT
TRBJ2-3 NA TRBD2 TRBV5-1 CASSLAGGLNTDTQYF TGCGCCAGCAGCTTGGCGGGGGGGCTGAACACAGATACGCAGTATTTT
TRBJ2-2 NA TRBD2 TRBV7-8 CASSLGAGVDTGELFF TGTGCCAGCAGCTTAGGTGCGGGAGTGGACACCGGGGAGCTGTTTTTT
TRBJ1-2 NA TRBD1 TRBV20-1 CSASTGDGYTF TGCAGTGCTTCGACAGGGGACGGCTACACCTTC
TRBJ2-7 once NA TRBV6-1 CGTAGLRYAYEQYF TGTGGGACCGCAGGGCTGAGGTACGCCTACGAGCAGTACTTC
TRBJ2-3 NA TRBD2 TRBV5-1 CASSPGGTSVTDTQYF TGCGCCAGCAGCCCGGGTGGGACTAGCGTCACAGATACGCAGTATTTT
TRBJ2-3 NA TRBD2 TRBV28 CASSRSIGLEDTDTQYF TGTGCCAGCAGTCGATCAATAGGACTAGAGGACACAGATACGCAGTATTTT
TRBJ1-3 NA NA TRBV30 CAWTPGWGSGNTIYF TGTGCCTGGACCCCTGGTTGGGGATCTGGAAACACCATATATTTT
TRBJ1-1 NA TRBD1 TRBV11-3 CASATQGYTEAFF TGTGCCAGCGCTACACAGGGGTACACTGAAGCTTTCTTT
TRBJ2-7 NA NA TRBV30 CAWSGRLRVEQYF TGTGCCTGGAGTGGGCGTCTTAGGGTCGAGCAGTACTTC
TRBJ2-3 few NA TRBV7-8 CASSLFDRLYTDTQYF TGTGCCAGCAGCTTATTCGACAGACTCTACACAGATACGCAGTATTTT
TRBJ2-3 NA TRBD1 TRBV7-2 CASSLGQGAQGTDTQYF TGTGCCAGCAGCTTGGGACAGGGGGCGCAGGGCACAGATACGCAGTATTTT
TRBJ2-2 NA NA TRBV5-6 CASSSSRQSTGELFF TGTGCCAGCAGCTCCTCCCGACAGTCCACCGGGGAGCTGTTTTTT
TRBJ2-5 once TRBD1 TRBV4-3 CASSQAATLGTGMETQYF TGCGCCAGCAGCCAGGCAGCAACCCTCGGGACAGGCATGGAGACCCAGTACTTC
TRBJ2-5 NA NA TRBV6-1 CASSGPGRNQETQYF TGTGCCAGCAGTGGTCCGGGGCGGAACCAAGAGACCCAGTACTTC
TRBJ2-7 NA TRBD2 TRBV14 CASSQSWEGLRVVDEQYF TGTGCCAGCAGCCAAAGCTGGGAGGGACTTCGCGTGGTCGACGAGCAGTACTTC
TRBJ1-2 NA NA TRBV6-5 CASSYSYPGEGYGYTF TGTGCCAGCAGTTACTCGTACCCAGGGGAGGGCTATGGCTACACCTTC
TRBJ1-2 few NA TRBV19 CASSILNYGYTF TGTGCCAGTAGTATACTGAACTATGGCTACACCTTC
TRBJ1-2 NA NA TRBV28 CASSSGSVDTLHNYGYTF TGTGCCAGCAGTTCCGGGTCAGTTGACACACTGCATAACTATGGCTACACCTTC
TRBJ2-7 NA TRBD1 TRBV2 CASRGSTGAHEQYF TGTGCCAGCAGGGGGTCGACAGGGGCCCACGAGCAGTACTTC
TRBJ1-2 NA NA TRBV6-5 CASSLEGLSGYTF TGTGCCAGCTCCCTAGAGGGGCTCTCTGGCTACACCTTC
TRBJ1-1 medium-sized NA TRBV20-1 CRYSSNTEAFF TGCAGGTACAGTTCGAACACTGAAGCTTTCTTT